The 2 T cell receptor beta chains reported below all come from one sample, sequenced in a study of cytomegalovirus exposure and HLA in healthy donors. A multiplex PCR was run with 60 Vbeta primers and 13 Jbeta primers. Profiled with immunoSEQ multiplex PCR; TCRdb holds only in-frame clones, not every one. The sample has approximately 110,000 clones. The sample taken for sequencing was PBMCs. The origin of the receptors is a man in his forties in good health and CMV-seronegative.

V usage is TRBV29-1 and J usage is TRBJ1-2, with a possible D match to TRBD1 (6 bases). Germline V CDR1 and CDR2: SQVTM, ANQGSEA. With 7 bases removed from V and 8 bases from J, the gap between germline ends came to 17 bases. This CDR3 contains 12 residues. CDR3 coding DNA: TGCAGCGCCCGGGGGGGGGCGACCGGCTACACCTTC. It yields the protein CSARGGATGYTF.

The chain has TRBV25-1 and TRBJ2-7; D is perhaps TRBD1 (6 bases). CDR1 is MGHDK and CDR2 is SYGVNS in the germline V gene. The CDR3 has 13 amino acids. The ends were cut back, 7 bases at V and 6 bases at J, with 16 bases in the middle. The CDR3, as DNA: TGTGCCAGCAATGACAGGCAGGGTACCGAGCAGTACTTC. Residues: CASNDRQGTEQYF.